One T cell receptor beta chain is described in this entry. Its antigen remains unidentified. TCRdb reanalysed the 5' RACE reads using MiXCR and keeps one entry per CDR3 protein. The sample shows about 470,000 distinct CDR3 sequences, nearly 25% of them seen only once. The record originates from a study of T-cell memory formation after mild COVID-19. Study-wide context: The TCR clusters were mostly specific to one donor. Study-level results: Clones contracting over day 15 to 85 were CD4/CD8 balanced, with later expanders leaning CD4+.

Germline CDR1 is SGHKS and CDR2 is YYEKEE (reference sequence). This CDR3 spans 15 amino acids. V gave up 1 base and J gave up 6 bases, with 16 bases separating them. Source material: PBMCs or a T cell subset sorted from them (not recorded which). The genes are TRBV5-5 and TRBJ1-1, with D uncertain. This receptor was obtained from an adult woman who had mild COVID-19 (a few samples of this study predate the infection). Cell type and time point are not known. CDR3 loop: CASSLSQKMYPEAFF. CDR3 DNA sequence: TGTGCCAGCAGCTTGTCACAGAAGATGTACCCTGAAGCTTTCTTT.